This note documents a single TCR beta chain sequence. Its antigen remains unidentified. One base away there is no much larger clone; base qualities are not given. The data were taken from a study of blood T cell repertoires in COVID-19 (dated by TCRdb to the early 2020s). Study-wide context: Collaborator samples came from the United States, Italy and Spain and covered acute and convalescent phases of COVID-19. Deeply sampled blood TCRbeta repertoires from subjects exposed to, actively infected with, or recovered from COVID-19 were included in the dataset. The material from the prospective study consisted of cDNA or gDNA derived from T cells, B-cell-depleted T cells, or PBMCs. HLA class I and class II types, where available, came from metadata supplied by the sample provider rather than from assay-based typing. The repertoires were released in a freely available public database meant as a resource for research on the immune response to SARS-CoV-2. Samples came from the ongoing ImmuneRACE study (first 160 participants) plus 1,254 subjects from 6 global collaborators. Nearly every sample came with metadata listing a de-identified subject ID, COVID-19 status, age in years and sex.

Paper-wide results and their limitations: The amount of clinical and demographic metadata varied by source and participant and was provided uncurated.

Including the terminal cysteine and phenylalanine, the CDR3 comprises 11 residues. Just the 33-base CDR3 DNA is kept, in frame starting at base 1. V is pared back by 3 bases and J by 6 bases, with 9 bases lying between the germline termini. The germline V gene (reference sequence) supplies CDR1 DFQATT and CDR2 SNEGSKA. Collaborating institutions collected whole blood in K2EDTA tubes following their own protocols. For TCRbeta analysis, collaborators shipped samples as frozen whole blood, isolated PBMCs, or DNA extracted from either of those sample types. TCRbeta CDR3 regions were amplified from genomic DNA by means of the immunoSEQ Assay, a bias-controlled multiplex PCR. The published analysis was carried out like this. The number of nucleated cells in each sample was estimated by amplification of reference gene primers within the assay. Sequence reads were collapsed and filtered to measure the absolute abundance of every unique TCRbeta CDR3 rearrangement. Productive Simpson clonality was computed per sample as the square root of Simpson's diversity index over productive rearrangements. Not all clones reach the TCRdb copy of this immuneACCESS table, which keeps in-frame sequences only. Checked studies attribute under half of the gap to unresolved V genes and leave the rest unexplained. Clonal size and the V and J genes are those of that table, whereas D and trimming came from the DNA. The sample includes approximately 180,000 clones, with roughly 85% observed a single time. More than 3% of the sample goes to the ten largest clones.

The chain is made from TRBV20-1 and TRBJ2-7, with the D gene call left open. The receptor's source is a man in his sixties with acute or convalescent COVID-19. The sample consisted of peripheral blood. The DNA is TGCAGTGCTAGGCTCGCGGTCGAGCAGTACTTC. This encodes CSARLAVEQYF.